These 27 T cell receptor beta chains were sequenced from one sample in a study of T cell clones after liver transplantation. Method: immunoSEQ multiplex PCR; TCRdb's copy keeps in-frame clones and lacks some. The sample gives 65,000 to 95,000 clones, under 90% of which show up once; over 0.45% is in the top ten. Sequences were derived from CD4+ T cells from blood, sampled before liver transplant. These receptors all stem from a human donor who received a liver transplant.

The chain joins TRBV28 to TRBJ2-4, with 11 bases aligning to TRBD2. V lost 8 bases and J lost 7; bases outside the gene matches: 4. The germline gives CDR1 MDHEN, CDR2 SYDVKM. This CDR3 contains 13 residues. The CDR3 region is CASCTSGSNIQYF. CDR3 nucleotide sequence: TGTGCCAGCTGTACTAGCGGGAGTAACATTCAGTACTTC.

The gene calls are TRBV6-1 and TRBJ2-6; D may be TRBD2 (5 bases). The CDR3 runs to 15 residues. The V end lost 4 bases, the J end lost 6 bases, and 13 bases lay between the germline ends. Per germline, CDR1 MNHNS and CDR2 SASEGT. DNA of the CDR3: TGTGCCAGCAGTGCCCTAGCTCTGGTGGCCAACGTCCTGACTTTC. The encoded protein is CASSALALVANVLTF.

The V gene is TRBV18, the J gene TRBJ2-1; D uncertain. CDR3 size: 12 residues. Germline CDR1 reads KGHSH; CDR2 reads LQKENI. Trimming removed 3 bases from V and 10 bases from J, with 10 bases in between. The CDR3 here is CASSPRGREQFF. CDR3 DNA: TGTGCCAGCTCACCCCGAGGTAGAGAGCAGTTCTTC.

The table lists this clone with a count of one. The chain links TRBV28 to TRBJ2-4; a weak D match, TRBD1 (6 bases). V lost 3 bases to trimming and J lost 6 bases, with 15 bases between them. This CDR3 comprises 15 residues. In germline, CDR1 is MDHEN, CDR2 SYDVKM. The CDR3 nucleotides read TGTGCCAGCAGTTTGGGGGCAGGGCTATCAAACATTCAGTACTTC. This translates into CASSLGAGLSNIQYF.

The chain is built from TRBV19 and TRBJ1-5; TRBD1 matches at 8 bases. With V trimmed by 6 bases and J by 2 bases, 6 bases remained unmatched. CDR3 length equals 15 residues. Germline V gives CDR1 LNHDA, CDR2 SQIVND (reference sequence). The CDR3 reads CASREGQGGNQPQHF. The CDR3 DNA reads TGTGCCAGTAGAGAAGGACAGGGAGGCAATCAGCCCCAGCATTTT.

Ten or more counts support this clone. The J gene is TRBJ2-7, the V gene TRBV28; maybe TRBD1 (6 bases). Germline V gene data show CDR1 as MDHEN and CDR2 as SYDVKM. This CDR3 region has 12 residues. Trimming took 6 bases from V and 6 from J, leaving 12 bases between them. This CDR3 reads CASRRTRGEQYF. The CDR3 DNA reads TGTGCCAGCAGGAGGACCAGGGGCGAGCAGTACTTC.

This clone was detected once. DNA for the CDR3: TGTGCCAGCAGTGGGAGCGGGAACTACAATGAGCAGTTCTTC. It encodes CASSGSGNYNEQFF. The chain carries TRBV2 and TRBJ2-1; 7 nucleotides match TRBD2. Germline values: CDR1 SNHLY, CDR2 FYNNEI. The CDR3 runs 14 residues. V gave up 4 bases and J gave up 3 bases; unmatched junction bases: 3.

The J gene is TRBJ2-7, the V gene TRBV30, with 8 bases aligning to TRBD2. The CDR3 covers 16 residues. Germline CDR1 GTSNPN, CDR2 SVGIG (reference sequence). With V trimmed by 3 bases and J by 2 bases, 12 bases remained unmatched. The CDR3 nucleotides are TGTGCCTGGAGGGGAGCGGGAGTGGGTACCCCCTACGAGCAGTACTTC. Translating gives CAWRGAGVGTPYEQYF.

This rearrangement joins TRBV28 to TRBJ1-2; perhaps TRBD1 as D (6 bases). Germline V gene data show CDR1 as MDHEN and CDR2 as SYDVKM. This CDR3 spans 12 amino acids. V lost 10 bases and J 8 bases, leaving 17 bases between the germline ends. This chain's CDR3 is CAILTGHDGYTF. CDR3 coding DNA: TGTGCCATCCTTACAGGGCACGACGGCTACACCTTC.

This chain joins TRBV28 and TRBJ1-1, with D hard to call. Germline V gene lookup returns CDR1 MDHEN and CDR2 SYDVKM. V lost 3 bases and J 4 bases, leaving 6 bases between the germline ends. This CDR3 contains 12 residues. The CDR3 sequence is CASSFGPTEAFF. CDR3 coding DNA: TGTGCCAGCAGTTTCGGGCCCACTGAAGCTTTCTTT.

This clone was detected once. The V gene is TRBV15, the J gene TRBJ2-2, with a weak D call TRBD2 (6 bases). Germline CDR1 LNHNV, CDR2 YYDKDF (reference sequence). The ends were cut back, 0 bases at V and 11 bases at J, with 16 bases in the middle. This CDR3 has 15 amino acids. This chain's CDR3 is CATSRDGDSKKELFF. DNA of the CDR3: TGTGCCACCAGCAGAGATGGGGACTCAAAGAAAGAGCTGTTTTTT.

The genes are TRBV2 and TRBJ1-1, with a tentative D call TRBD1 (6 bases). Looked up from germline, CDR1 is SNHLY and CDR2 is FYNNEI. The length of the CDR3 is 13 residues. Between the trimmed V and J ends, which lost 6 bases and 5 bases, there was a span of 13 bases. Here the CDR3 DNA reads TGTGCCAGCAGGGAGGGGGTTGGAACTGAAGCTTTCTTT. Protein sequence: CASREGVGTEAFF.

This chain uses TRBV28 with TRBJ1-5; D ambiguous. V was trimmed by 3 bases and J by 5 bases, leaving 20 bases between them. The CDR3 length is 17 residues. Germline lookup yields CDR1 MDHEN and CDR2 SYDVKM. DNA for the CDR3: TGTGCCAGCAGTTTTTACCGCGGATCCGGTAGGGATCAGCCCCAGCATTTT. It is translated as CASSFYRGSGRDQPQHF. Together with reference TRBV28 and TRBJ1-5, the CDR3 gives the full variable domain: DVKVTQSSRYLVKRTGEKVFLECVQDMDHENMFWYRQDPGLGLRLIYFSYDVKMKEKGDIPEGYSVSREKKERFSLILESASTNQTSMYLCASSFYRGSGRDQPQHFGDGTRLSIL.

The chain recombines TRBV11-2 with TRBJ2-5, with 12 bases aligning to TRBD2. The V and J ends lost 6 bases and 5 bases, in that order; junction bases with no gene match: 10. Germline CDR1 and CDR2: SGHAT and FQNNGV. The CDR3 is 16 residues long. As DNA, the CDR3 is TGTGCCAGCAGTCCTCAGACTAGCGGGAGTTGGGAGACCCAGTACTTC. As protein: CASSPQTSGSWETQYF.

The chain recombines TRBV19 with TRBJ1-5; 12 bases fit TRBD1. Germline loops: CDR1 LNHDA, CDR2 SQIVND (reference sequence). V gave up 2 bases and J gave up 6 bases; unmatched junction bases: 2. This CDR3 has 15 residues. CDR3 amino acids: CASSIRGQGAQPQHF. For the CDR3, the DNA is TGTGCCAGTAGTATACGGGGACAGGGGGCTCAGCCCCAGCATTTT.

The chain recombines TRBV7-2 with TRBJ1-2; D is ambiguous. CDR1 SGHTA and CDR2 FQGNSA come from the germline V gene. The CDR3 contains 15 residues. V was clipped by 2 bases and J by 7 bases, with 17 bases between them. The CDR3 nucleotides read TGTGCCAGCAGCTTATACGACGCCCGGGCGGCTGGCTACACCTTC. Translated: CASSLYDARAAGYTF.

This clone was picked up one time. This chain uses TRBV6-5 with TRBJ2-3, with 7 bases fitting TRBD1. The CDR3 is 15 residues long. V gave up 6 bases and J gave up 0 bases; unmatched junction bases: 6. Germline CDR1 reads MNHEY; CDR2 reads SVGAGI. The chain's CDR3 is CASRKGQVSTDTQYF. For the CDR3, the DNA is TGTGCCAGCAGAAAAGGACAGGTCAGCACAGATACGCAGTATTTT.

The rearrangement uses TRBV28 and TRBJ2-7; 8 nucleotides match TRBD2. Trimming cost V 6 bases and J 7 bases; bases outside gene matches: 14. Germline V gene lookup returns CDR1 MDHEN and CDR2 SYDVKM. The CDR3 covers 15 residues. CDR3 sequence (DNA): TGTGCCAGCAGAAACGCGGGGGGCGGGCCTCGTGAGCAGTACTTC. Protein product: CASRNAGGGPREQYF.

The CDR3 sequence is CASSLGPWTMNTEAFF. DNA for the CDR3: TGTGCCAGCAGTTTAGGACCTTGGACCATGAACACTGAAGCTTTCTTT. The J gene is TRBJ1-1, the V gene TRBV28; D not certain. V was pared by 2 bases and J by 0 bases, with 13 bases between. The CDR3 consists of 16 residues. Per the germline V gene, CDR1 is MDHEN and CDR2 is SYDVKM.

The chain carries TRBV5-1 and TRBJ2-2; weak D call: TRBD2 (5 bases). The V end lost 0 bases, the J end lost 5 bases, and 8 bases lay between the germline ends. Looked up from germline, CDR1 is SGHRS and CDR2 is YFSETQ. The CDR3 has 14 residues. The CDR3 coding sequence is TGCGCCAGCAGCTTGGGGACTTCAACCGGGGAGCTGTTTTTT. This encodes CASSLGTSTGELFF.

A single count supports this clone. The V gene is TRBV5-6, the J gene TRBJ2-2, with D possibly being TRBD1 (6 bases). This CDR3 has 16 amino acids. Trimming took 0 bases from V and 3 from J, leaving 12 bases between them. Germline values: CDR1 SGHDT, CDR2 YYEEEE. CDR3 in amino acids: CASSLVPRGDTGELFF. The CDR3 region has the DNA TGTGCCAGCAGCTTGGTCCCCAGGGGCGACACCGGGGAGCTGTTTTTT.

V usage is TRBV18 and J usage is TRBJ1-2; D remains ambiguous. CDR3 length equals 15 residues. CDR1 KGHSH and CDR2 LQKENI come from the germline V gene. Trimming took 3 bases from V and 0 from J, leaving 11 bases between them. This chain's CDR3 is CASSPDTVSNYGYTF. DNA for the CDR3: TGTGCCAGCTCACCCGACACAGTCTCTAACTATGGCTACACCTTC.

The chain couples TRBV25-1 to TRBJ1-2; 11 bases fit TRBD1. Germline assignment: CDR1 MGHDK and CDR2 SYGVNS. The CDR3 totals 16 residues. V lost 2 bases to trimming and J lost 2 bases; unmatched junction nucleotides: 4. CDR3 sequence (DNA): TGTGCCAGCAGTGAAGTAGGGGACAGGGGGAACTATGGCTACACCTTC. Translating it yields CASSEVGDRGNYGYTF.

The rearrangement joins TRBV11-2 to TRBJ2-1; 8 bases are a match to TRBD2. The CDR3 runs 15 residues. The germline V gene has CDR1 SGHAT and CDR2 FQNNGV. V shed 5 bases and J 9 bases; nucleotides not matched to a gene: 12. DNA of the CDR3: TGTGCCAGCAGCCTCACTAGCGGAGTGGGTAGTGAGCAGTTCTTC. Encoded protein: CASSLTSGVGSEQFF.

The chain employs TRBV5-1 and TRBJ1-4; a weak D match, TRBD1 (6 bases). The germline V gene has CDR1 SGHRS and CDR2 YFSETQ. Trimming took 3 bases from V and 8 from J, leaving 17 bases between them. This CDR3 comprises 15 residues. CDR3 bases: TGCGCCAGCAGCTCAGGTACAGGGAAACAAGAAAAACTGTTTTTT. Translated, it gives CASSSGTGKQEKLFF.

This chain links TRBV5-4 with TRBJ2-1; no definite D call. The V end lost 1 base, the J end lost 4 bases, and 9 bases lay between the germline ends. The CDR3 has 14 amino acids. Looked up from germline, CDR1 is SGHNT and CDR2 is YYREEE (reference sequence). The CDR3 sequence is CASSLLTSYNEQFF. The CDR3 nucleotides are TGTGCCAGCAGCTTGCTCACTTCTTACAATGAGCAGTTCTTC.

The chain's CDR3 is CASSLLAGNYGYTF. In DNA form, the CDR3 reads TGTGCCAGCAGCTTATTGGCCGGCAACTATGGCTACACCTTC. The chain is built from TRBV7-9 and TRBJ1-2; D is ambiguous. The V end was cut by 2 bases, the J end by 2 bases, with 9 bases between. The CDR3 runs to 14 residues. Germline CDR1 SEHNR, CDR2 FQNEAQ (reference sequence). Combining the CDR3 with reference TRBV7-9 and TRBJ1-2 gives the whole variable domain DTGVSQNPRHKITKRGQNVTFRCDPISEHNRLYWYRQTLGQGPEFLTYFQNEAQLEKSRLLSDRFSAERPKGSFSTLEIQRTEQGDSAMYLCASSLLAGNYGYTFGSGTRLTVV.